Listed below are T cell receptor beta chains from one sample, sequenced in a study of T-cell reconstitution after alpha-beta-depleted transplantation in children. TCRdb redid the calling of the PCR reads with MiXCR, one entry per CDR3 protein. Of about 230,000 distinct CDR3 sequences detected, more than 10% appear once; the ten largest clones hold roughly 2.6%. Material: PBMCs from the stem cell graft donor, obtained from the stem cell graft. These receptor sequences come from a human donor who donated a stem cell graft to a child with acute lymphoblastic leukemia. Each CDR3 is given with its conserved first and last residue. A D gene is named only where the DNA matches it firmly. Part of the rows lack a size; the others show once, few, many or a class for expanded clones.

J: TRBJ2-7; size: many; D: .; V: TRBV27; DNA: TGTGCCAGCAGTCCGCAGGGGAGAGCCTACGAGCAGTACTTC; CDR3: CASSPQGRAYEQYF
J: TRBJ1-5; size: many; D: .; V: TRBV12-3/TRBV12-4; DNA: TGTGCCAGCAGTTTCCAGGAAAAATCAGCCCAGCATTTT; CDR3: CASSFQEKSAQHF
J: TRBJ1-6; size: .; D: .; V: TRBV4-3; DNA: TGCGCCAGCAGCCAAGGGACAGTTGTATATAATTCACCCCTCCACTTT; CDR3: CASSQGTVVYNSPLHF
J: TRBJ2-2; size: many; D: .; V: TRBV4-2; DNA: TGTGCCAGCAGCCAAGAGAGAACTTTCACCGGGGAGCTGTTTTTT; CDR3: CASSQERTFTGELFF
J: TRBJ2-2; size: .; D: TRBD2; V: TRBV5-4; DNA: TGTGCCAGCAGCTTACACCCGGGACTAGCGGGGACCGGGGAGCTGTTTTTT; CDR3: CASSLHPGLAGTGELFF
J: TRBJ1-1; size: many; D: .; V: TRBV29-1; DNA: TGCAGCGCGCAGACAGGTCACGGAGCTTTCTTT; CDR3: CSAQTGHGAFF
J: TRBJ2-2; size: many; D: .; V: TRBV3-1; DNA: TGTGCCAGCAGCTGGGAAGTCCGGAACGGGGAGCTGTTTTTT; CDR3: CASSWEVRNGELFF
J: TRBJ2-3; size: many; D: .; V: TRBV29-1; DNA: TGCAGCGTTGAACAGGACCTCCACACAGATACGCAGTATTTT; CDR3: CSVEQDLHTDTQYF
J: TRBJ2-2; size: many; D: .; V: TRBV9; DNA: TGTGCCAGCAGCGTCGGGAACGGGCCGCGCACCGGGGAGCTGTTTTTT; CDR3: CASSVGNGPRTGELFF
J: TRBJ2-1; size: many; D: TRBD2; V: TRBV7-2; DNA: TGTGCCAGCAGCCCCGTGAGCGGGAGGGCTCGGGAGCAGTTCTTC; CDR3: CASSPVSGRAREQFF
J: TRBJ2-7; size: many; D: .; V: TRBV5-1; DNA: TGCGCCAGCAGCTTGGGTTCGGGGACTTACTACGAGCAGTACTTC; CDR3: CASSLGSGTYYEQYF
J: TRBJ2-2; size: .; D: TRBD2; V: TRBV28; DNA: TGTGCCAGCAGTCTAACTAGCGGGATCACCGGGGAGCTGTTTTTT; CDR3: CASSLTSGITGELFF
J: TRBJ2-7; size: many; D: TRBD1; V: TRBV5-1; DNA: TGCGCCAGCAGTTACTCCGGGACAGGGGCCAACGAGCAGTACTTC; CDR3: CASSYSGTGANEQYF
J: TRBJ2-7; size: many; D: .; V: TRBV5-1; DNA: TGCGCCAGCAGAGATTCCTACTACGAGCAGTACTTC; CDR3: CASRDSYYEQYF
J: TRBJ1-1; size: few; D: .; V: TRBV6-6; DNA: TGTGCCAGCCGTACTGAAGCTTTCTTT; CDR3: CASRTEAFF
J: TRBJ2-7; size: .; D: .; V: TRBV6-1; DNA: TGTGCCAGCAGTGAATATTGGGGAGTCTCCTACGAGCAGTACTTC; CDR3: CASSEYWGVSYEQYF
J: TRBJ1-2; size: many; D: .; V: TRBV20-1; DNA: TGCAGTGCTAGCGCCAGGGGATTACAGAATGGCTACACCTTC; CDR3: CSASARGLQNGYTF
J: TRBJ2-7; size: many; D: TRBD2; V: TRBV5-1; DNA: TGCGCCAGCAGGGACACTAGCGGGAGGAACCACGAGCAGTACTTC; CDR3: CASRDTSGRNHEQYF
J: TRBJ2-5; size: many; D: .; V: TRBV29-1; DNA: TGCAGCGTTGAGGCCCAGGGAAGAGAGACCCAGTACTTC; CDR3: CSVEAQGRETQYF
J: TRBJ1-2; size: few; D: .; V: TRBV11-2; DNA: TGTGCCAGCAGCACGGACGGCTACACCTTC; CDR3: CASSTDGYTF
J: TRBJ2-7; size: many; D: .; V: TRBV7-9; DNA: TGTGCCAGCACCCCAGCAGGTGACTCCTACGAGCAGTACTTC; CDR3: CASTPAGDSYEQYF
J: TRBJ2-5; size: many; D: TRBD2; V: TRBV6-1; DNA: TGTGCCAGCAGCTGGACGGGGACTAACCAAGAGACCCAGTACTTC; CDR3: CASSWTGTNQETQYF
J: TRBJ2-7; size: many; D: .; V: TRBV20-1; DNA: TGCAGTGCTCTGGACCGCTACGAGCAGTACTTC; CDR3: CSALDRYEQYF
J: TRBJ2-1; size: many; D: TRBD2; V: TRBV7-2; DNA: TGTGCCAGCAGCTTAGACACTAGCGGGGGGCACAATGAGCAGTTCTTC; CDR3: CASSLDTSGGHNEQFF
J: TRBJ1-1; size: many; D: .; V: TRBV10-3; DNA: TGTGCCATCAGCGAGACCCAGGGGCTAGTTTCTGAAGCTTTCTTT; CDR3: CAISETQGLVSEAFF
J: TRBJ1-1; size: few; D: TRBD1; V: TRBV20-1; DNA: TGCAGTGCACCCCCTCCGGGACAGGGGGCGAGGACTGAAGCTTTCTTT; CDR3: CSAPPPGQGARTEAFF
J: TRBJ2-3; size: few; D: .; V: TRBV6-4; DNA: TGTGCCAGCAGTGAGATTCGGGGAGCTGGCACAGATACGCAGTATTTT; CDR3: CASSEIRGAGTDTQYF
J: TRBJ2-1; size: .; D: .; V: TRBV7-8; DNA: TGTGCCAGCAGCTACTTTCTAAAGGGTGGGATTTACAATGAGCAGTTCTTC; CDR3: CASSYFLKGGIYNEQFF
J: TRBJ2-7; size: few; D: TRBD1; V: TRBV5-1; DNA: TGCGCCAGCTTCGACAGGGGACGAGGGGCCTACGAGCAGTACTTC; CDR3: CASFDRGRGAYEQYF
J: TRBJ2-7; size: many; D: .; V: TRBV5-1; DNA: TGCGCCAGGGAGGTCGAAAGCGGTAACTCCTACGAGCAGTACTTC; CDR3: CAREVESGNSYEQYF
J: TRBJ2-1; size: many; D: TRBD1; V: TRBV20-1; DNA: TGCAGTGCTACCGCAGGGGGCGCGGGGCAGTTCTTC; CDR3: CSATAGGAGQFF
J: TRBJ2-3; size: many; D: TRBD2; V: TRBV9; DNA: TGTGCCAGCAGCGTGGGGGGGGACACAGATACGCAGTATTTT; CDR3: CASSVGGDTDTQYF
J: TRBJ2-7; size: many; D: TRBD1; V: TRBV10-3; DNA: TGTGCCATCAGTCATCCGACAGGGGCGTCTAAAGAGCAGTACTTC; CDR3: CAISHPTGASKEQYF
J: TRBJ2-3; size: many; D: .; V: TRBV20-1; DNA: TGCAGTGCTCAGGACCGAGGCGGCACAGATACGCAGTATTTT; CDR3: CSAQDRGGTDTQYF
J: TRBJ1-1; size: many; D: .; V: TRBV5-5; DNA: TGTGCCAGCAGCTTGAAGGGCAACGAGACAATGAACACTGAAGCTTTCTTT; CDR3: CASSLKGNETMNTEAFF
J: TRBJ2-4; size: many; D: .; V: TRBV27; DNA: TGTGCCAGCAGTATGGACGGGAACATTCAGTACTTC; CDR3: CASSMDGNIQYF
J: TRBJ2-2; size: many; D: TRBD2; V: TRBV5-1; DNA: TGCGCCAGCAGCCCCGGGGGGGCCGGGGAGCTGTTTTTT; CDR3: CASSPGGAGELFF
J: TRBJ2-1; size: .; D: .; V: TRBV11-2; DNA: TGTGCCAGCAGCTTAGGAGGACAGCGTGACAATGAGCAGTTCTTC; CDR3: CASSLGGQRDNEQFF
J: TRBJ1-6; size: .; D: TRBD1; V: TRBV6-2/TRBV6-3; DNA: TGTGCCAGCAGACCGGGACAGGGGCGTTCACCCCTCCACTTT; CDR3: CASRPGQGRSPLHF
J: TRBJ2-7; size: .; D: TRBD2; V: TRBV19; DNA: TGTGCCAGTAGCTCCGCGCGGGGGGTCTACGAGCAGTACTTC; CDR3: CASSSARGVYEQYF
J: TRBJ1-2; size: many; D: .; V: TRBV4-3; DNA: TGCGCCAGCAGCCCGACTCCCGGGACGGCCTATGGCTACACCTTC; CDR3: CASSPTPGTAYGYTF
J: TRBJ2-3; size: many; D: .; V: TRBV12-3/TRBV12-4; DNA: TGTGCCAGCAGCTCGGCCCACACTACGCAGTATTTT; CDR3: CASSSAHTTQYF
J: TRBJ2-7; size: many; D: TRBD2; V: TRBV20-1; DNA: TGCAGTGCTAGAGCACTAGCGGGAACCTACGAGCAGTACTTC; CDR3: CSARALAGTYEQYF
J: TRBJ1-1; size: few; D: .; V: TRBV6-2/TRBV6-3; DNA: TGTGCCAGCAGTTACGGGGGACTGGAAGCTTTCTTT; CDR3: CASSYGGLEAFF
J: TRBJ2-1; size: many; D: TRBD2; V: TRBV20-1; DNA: TGCAGTGCTCTGAGCGGGAGATCGGATGAGCAGTTCTTC; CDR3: CSALSGRSDEQFF
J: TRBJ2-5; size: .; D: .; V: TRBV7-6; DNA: TGTGCCAGCAGCTTAGGGCAGGGGAGTGCAGAGACCCAGTACTTC; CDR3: CASSLGQGSAETQYF